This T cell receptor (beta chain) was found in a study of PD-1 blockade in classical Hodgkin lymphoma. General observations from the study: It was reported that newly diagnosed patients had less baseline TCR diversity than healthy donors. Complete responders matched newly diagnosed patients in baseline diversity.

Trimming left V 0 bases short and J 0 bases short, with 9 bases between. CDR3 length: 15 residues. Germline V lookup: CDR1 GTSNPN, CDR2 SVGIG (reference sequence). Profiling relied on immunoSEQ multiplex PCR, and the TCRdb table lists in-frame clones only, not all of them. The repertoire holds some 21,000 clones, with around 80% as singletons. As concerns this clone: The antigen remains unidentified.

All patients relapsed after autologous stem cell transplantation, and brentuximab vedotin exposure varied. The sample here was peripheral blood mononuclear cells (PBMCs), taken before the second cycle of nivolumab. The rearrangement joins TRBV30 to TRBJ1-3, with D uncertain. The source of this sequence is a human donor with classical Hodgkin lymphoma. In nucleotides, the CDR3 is TGTGCCTGGAGTGTGTCCCAGGACTCTGGAAACACCATATATTTT. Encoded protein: CAWSVSQDSGNTIYF.